Below, 5 T cell receptor beta chains from the same sample are listed, as sequenced in a study of T cells after yellow fever vaccination. TCRdb reprocessed the 5' RACE reads via MiXCR and lists one record per CDR3 protein. The table lists just under 600,000 distinct CDR3 sequences, approximately 15% of them singletons. The sample in question was PBMCs, obtained on the day of the yellow fever booster vaccination. All receptors come from a man aged 30 to 39 who received the YFV17D yellow fever vaccine.

This clonotype was observed a few times. The chain is built from TRBV25-1 and TRBJ1-2; D is unclear. Trimming took 5 bases from V and 6 from J, leaving 16 bases between them. The CDR3 contains 14 residues. Germline loops: CDR1 MGHDK, CDR2 SYGVNS. The CDR3 nucleotides are TGTGCCAGCAGTACAAGGGCCCGAAATAATGGCTACACCTTC. Protein: CASSTRARNNGYTF.

This clonotype was detected only a few times. V and J are TRBV20-1 and TRBJ1-4; D gene unclear. Germline CDR1 reads DFQATT; CDR2 reads SNEGSKA (reference sequence). Trimming pared 1 base from V and 8 bases from J, leaving 8 bases between. This CDR3 region has 12 residues. The CDR3 DNA reads TGCAGTGCTAGAGGGACCGAAGAAAAACTGTTTTTT. Its protein product is CSARGTEEKLFF.

This clonotype was counted between two and nine times. V usage is TRBV20-1 and J usage is TRBJ2-7; 9 bases line up with TRBD1. This CDR3 spans 14 amino acids. Germline V lookup: CDR1 DFQATT, CDR2 SNEGSKA (reference sequence). J was trimmed by 5 bases and V by 6 bases; bases with no gene match: 11. The CDR3 nucleotides are TGCAGTGCCCCCTTGTTGGGACAGGGACACGAGCAGTACTTC. This codes for CSAPLLGQGHEQYF.

This clonotype was counted a few times. The CDR3 DNA is TGTGCCAGCAGCCTCTTGGTAACAACGAACACTGAAGCTTTCTTT. Its protein is CASSLLVTTNTEAFF. The chain recombines TRBV7-8 with TRBJ1-1; D is uncertain. Germline assignment: CDR1 SGHVS and CDR2 FQNEAQ. The CDR3 spans 15 residues. V was shortened by 5 bases and J by 1 base, with 14 bases between the two germline ends.

This clonotype was counted ten times or more. V and J are TRBV20-1 and TRBJ2-3; D might be TRBD2 (6 bases). Trimming shortened V by 3 bases and J by 2 bases, and 12 bases separated the two germline ends. CDR1 is DFQATT and CDR2 is SNEGSKA in the germline V gene (reference sequence). The CDR3 length is 14 residues. CDR3 sequence: CSASRTTATDTQYF. The CDR3 DNA follows: TGCAGTGCTAGTAGGACTACCGCCACAGATACGCAGTATTTT.